This T cell receptor beta chain appears in the sequencing data of a study of blood T cell repertoires in COVID-19. Study-wide background: Researchers got acute and convalescent COVID-19 samples from the United States, Italy and Spain. PBMCs, B-cell-depleted T cells, or T cells were the source of the cDNA or gDNA that made up the material.

CDR3 length equals 13 residues. Germline V lookup: CDR1 MNHNY, CDR2 SVGAGI (reference sequence). V was pared by 5 bases and J by 11 bases, with 9 bases of the junction left unmatched. Per the original methods: Reference gene primer amplification gave estimated nucleated cell counts. Assay: immunoSEQ multiplex PCR; the TCRdb copy retains only in-frame clones and omits some. The DNA gave D and trimming, while V, J and clone size come from that table. The sample consists of 300,000 to 350,000 clones, roughly 90% of them appearing once. Sample: peripheral blood. This sequence originates from a man younger than 30 with active or convalescent COVID-19. The V call is TRBV6-6, the J call TRBJ1-1; 9 bases match TRBD1. The CDR3 bases are TGTGCCAGCAGTCCTGGGACAGGGAAGGGGGCTTTCTTT. Protein product: CASSPGTGKGAFF.